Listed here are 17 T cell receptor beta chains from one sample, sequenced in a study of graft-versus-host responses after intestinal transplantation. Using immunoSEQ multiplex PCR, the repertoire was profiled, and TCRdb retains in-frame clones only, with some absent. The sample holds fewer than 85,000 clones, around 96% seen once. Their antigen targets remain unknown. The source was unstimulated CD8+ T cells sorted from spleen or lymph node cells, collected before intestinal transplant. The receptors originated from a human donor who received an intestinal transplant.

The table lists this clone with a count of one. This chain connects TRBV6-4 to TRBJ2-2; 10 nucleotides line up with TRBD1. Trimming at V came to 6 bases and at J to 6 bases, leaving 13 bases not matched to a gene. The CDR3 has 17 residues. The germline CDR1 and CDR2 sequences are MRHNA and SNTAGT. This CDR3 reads CASSHSPGQGNPGELFF. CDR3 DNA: TGTGCCAGCAGCCACTCACCGGGACAGGGGAATCCCGGGGAGCTGTTTTTT.

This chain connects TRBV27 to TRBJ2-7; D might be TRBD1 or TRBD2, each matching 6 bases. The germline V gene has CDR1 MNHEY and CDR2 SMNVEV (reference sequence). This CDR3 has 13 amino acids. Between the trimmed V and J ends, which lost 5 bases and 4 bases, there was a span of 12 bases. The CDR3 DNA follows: TGTGCCAGCAGTCGAGGGGGGTGGTACGAGCAGTACTTC. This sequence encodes CASSRGGWYEQYF.

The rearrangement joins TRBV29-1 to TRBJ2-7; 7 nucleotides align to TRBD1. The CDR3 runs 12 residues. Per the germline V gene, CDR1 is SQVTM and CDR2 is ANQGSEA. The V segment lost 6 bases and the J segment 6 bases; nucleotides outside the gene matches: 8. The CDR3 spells CSVKTGFGEQYF. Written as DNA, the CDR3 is TGCAGCGTAAAGACAGGGTTCGGCGAGCAGTACTTC.

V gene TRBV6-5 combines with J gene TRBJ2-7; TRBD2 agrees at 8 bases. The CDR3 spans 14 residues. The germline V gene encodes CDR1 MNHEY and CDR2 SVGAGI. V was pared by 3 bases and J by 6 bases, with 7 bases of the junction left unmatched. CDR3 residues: CASSYFGTSSEQYF. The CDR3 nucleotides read TGTGCCAGCAGTTATTTCGGGACTAGTTCCGAGCAGTACTTC.

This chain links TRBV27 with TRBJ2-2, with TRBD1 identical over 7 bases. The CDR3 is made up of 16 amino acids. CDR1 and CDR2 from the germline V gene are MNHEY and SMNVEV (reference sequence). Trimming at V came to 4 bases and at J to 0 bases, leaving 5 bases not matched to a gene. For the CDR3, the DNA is TGTGCCAGCAGTTCGTGGGGGACAGCGAACACCGGGGAGCTGTTTTTT. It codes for CASSSWGTANTGELFF.

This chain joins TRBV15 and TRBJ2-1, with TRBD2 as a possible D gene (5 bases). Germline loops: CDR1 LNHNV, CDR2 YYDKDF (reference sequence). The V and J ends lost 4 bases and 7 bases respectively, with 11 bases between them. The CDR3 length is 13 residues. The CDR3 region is CATSIDRGNEQFF. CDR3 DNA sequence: TGTGCCACCAGCATCGATCGAGGGAATGAGCAGTTCTTC.

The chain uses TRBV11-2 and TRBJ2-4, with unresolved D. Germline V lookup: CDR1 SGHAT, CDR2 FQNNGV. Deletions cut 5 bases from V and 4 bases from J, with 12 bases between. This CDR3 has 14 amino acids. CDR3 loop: CASSGIMVKNIQYF. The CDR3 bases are TGTGCCAGCAGCGGGATCATGGTGAAAAACATTCAGTACTTC.

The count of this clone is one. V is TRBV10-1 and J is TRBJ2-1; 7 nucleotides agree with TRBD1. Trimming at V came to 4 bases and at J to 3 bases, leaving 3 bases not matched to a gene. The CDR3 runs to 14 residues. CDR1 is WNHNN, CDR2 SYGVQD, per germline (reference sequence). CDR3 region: CASSVDRDYNEQFF. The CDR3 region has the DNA TGCGCCAGCAGTGTAGACAGGGACTACAATGAGCAGTTCTTC.

CDR3 protein: CASSYSTTGGSPLHF. Written as DNA, the CDR3 is TGTGCCAGCAGTTACTCGACGACAGGGGGTTCACCCCTCCACTTT. V and J are TRBV6-5 and TRBJ1-6; 9 bases are a match to TRBD1. The V gene's germline CDR1 is MNHEY and CDR2 SVGAGI. The CDR3 sequence is 15 residues long. J gave up 9 bases and V 0 bases, and 3 bases lay outside the gene matches.

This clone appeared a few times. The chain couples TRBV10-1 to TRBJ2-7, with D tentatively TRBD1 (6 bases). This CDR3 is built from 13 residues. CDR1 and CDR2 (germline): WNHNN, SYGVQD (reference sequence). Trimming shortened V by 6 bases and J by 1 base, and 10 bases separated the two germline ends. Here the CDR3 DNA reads TGCGCCAGCAGCGACGGACAGTCCTACGAGCAGTACTTC. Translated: CASSDGQSYEQYF.

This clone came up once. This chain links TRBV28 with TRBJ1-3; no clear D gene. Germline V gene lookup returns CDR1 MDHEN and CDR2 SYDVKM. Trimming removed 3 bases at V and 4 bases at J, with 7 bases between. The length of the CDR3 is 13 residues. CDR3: CASSLAWGNTIYF. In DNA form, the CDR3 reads TGTGCCAGCAGTTTGGCCTGGGGAAACACCATATATTTT.

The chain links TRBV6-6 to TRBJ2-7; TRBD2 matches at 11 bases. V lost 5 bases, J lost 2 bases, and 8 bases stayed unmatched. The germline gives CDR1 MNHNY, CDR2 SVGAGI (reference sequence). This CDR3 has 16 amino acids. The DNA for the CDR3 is TGTGCCAGCAGTCCACGGACTAGCGGGTTACCCTACGAGCAGTACTTC. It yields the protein CASSPRTSGLPYEQYF.

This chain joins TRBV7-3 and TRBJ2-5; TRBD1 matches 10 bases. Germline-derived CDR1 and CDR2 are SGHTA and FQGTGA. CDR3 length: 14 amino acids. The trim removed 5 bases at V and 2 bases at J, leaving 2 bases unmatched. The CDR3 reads CASSPGQGQETQYF. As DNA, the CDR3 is TGTGCCAGCAGCCCGGGACAGGGGCAAGAGACCCAGTACTTC.

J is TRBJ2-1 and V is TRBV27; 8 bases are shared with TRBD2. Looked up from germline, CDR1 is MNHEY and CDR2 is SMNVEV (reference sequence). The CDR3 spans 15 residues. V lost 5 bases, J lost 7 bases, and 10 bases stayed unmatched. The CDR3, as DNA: TGTGCCAGCAGTGGAGCCGGACTAGCCGGTAATGAGCAGTTCTTC. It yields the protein CASSGAGLAGNEQFF.

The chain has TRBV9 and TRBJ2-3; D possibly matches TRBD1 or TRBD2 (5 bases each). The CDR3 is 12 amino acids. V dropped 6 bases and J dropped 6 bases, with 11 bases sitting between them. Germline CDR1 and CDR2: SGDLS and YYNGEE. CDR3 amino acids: CASMGVTDTQYF. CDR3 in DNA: TGTGCCAGCATGGGGGTTACGGATACGCAGTATTTT. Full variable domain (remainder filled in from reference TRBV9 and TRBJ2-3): DSGVTQTPKHLITATGQRVTLRCSPRSGDLSVYWYQQSLDQGLQFLIQYYNGEERAKGNILERFSAQQFPDLHSELNLSSLELGDSALYFCASMGVTDTQYFGPGTRLTVL.

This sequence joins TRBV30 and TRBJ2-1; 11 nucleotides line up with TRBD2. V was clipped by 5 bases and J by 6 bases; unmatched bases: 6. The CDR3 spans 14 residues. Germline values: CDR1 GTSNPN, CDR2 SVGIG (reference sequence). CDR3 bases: TGTGCCTGGGAACTAGCGGGAGCCGGCAATGAGCAGTTCTTC. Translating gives CAWELAGAGNEQFF. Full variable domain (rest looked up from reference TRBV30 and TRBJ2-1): SQTIHQWPATLVQPVGSPLSLECTVEGTSNPNLYWYRQAAGRGLQLLFYSVGIGQISSEVPQNLSASRPQDRQFILSSKKLLLSDSGFYLCAWELAGAGNEQFFGPGTRLTVL.

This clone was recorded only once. CDR3 coding DNA: TGCGCCAGCAGTGGGCTAGCCGGGGAGACCCAGTACTTC. This translates into CASSGLAGETQYF. The chain employs TRBV10-2 and TRBJ2-5; maybe TRBD2 (5 bases). V gave up 4 bases and J gave up 5 bases, with 11 bases separating them. This CDR3 contains 13 residues. The germline gives CDR1 WSHSY, CDR2 SAAADI.